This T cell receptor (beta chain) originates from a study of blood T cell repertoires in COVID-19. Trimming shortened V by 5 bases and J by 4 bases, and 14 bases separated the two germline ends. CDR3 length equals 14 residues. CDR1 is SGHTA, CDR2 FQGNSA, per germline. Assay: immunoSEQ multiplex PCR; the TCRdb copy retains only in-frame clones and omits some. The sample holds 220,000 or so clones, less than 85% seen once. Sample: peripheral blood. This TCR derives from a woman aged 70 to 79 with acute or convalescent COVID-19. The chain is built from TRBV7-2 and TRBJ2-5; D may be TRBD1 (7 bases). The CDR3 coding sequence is TGTGCCAGCAGCCCAGGGGGGCCGAGAGAGACCCAGTACTTC. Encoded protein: CASSPGGPRETQYF.